The next 21 T cell receptor beta chains were all read from a single sample in a study of T cell clonality in common variable immunodeficiency. Study results and caveats: Reportedly, TCR beta sequences from common variable immunodeficiency showed fewer deletions and N-nucleotide insertions.

The antigens for these receptors are not known. TCRdb's copy holds only in-frame clones and misses some; the assay was immunoSEQ multiplex PCR. The sample includes about 7,300 clones, none of them occurring once. Sequenced: peripheral blood mononuclear cells. Receptors were obtained from a human donor with common variable immunodeficiency.

This clone turned up a few times. The observed sequence ends 3 residues before the CDR3 terminus, with the missing tail filled in from the germline J gene. The chain has TRBV18 and TRBJ2-7; 9 positions match TRBD2. CDR1 KGHSH and CDR2 LQKENI come from the germline V gene. This CDR3 comprises 14 residues. Germline trimming cut 5 bases from V and 6 bases from J; bases unmatched to any gene: 8. The CDR3 is CASSSGTSSGEQYF. CDR3 DNA, as far as it was read: TGTGCCAGCTCATCCGGGACTAGCTCTGGCGAG.

In the case of this clone: The sequence runs out 3 residues before the end of the CDR3; the remainder is reconstructed from the germline J gene. The chain joins TRBV7-2 to TRBJ2-7; 8 bases agree with TRBD2. The germline CDR1 and CDR2 sequences are SGHTA and FQGNSA. V dropped 5 bases and J dropped 2; count of bases not matched to a gene: 8. The CDR3 is 15 amino acids. CDR3 DNA (partial): TGTGCCAGCAGCCGGGGGGGGAGGGTCGCCTACGAG. It codes for CASSRGGRVAYE. The CDR3 in full is CASSRGGRVAYEQYF.

This clone appeared many times. The read falls 3 residues short of the CDR3 end, and the missing part is taken from the germline J gene. The chain has TRBV6-1 and TRBJ2-7; perhaps TRBD1 as D (6 bases). V lost 1 base and J lost 0, with 10 bases in between. The germline V gene encodes CDR1 MNHNS and CDR2 SASEGT. The CDR3 has 15 amino acids. CDR3 loop: CASSEEGGSSYEQYF. The part of the CDR3 DNA that was read is TGTGCCAGCAGTGAAGAAGGGGGTAGCTCCTACGAG.

This clone appeared many times. The read ends 3 residues shy of where the CDR3 ends; the end is completed using the germline J gene. The chain carries TRBV27 and TRBJ2-1; 16 nucleotides align to TRBD2. This CDR3 spans 19 amino acids. Germline lookup yields CDR1 MNHEY and CDR2 SMNVEV (reference sequence). J gave up 8 bases and V 5 bases, and 15 bases lay outside the gene matches. The sequenced CDR3 bases are TGTGCCAGCAGTCTCGACCCGGGGACTAGCGGGAGGGCCACTTATGAG. Amino acid sequence: CASSLDPGTSGRATYE. In full, the CDR3 reads CASSLDPGTSGRATYEQFF.

This clone was recorded at least ten times. The DNA ends 3 residues before the CDR3 does, and the rest of the CDR3 is filled in from the germline J gene. This chain connects TRBV28 to TRBJ2-7; TRBD2 matches 10 bases. CDR1 is MDHEN, CDR2 SYDVKM, per germline. Trimming at V came to 4 bases and at J to 2 bases, leaving 8 bases not matched to a gene. There are 16 residues in the CDR3. CDR3 in amino acids: CASSSPTSGTPYEQYF. The DNA read from the CDR3 is TGTGCCAGCAGTTCTCCTACTAGCGGGACCCCCTACGAG.

This clone was seen ten or more times. The sequenced fragment ends 3 residues before the CDR3 boundary, so the rest is inferred from the germline J gene. The gene calls are TRBV12-3 or TRBV12-4 and TRBJ2-7, with 10 positions matching TRBD2. The CDR3 length is 16 residues. J was trimmed by 5 bases and V by 5 bases; bases with no gene match: 12. The sequenced CDR3 bases are TGTGCCAGCAGTCCATTCTTTCTAGCGGGAGTGAACGAG. Translating it yields CASSPFFLAGVNE. The full CDR3 sequence reads CASSPFFLAGVNEQYF.

On this clone: The read falls 3 residues short of the CDR3 end, and the missing part is taken from the germline J gene. The same CDR3 is also encoded by other DNA sequences in this sample. The rearrangement links TRBV7-9 to TRBJ2-3, with TRBD2 identical over 8 bases. The germline gives CDR1 SEHNR, CDR2 FQNEAQ (reference sequence). V lost 0 bases and J lost 3; bases outside the gene matches: 2. The CDR3 runs to 15 residues. CDR3 DNA, as far as it was read: TGTGCCAGCAGCTTAGCAGCGGGAGCGACAGATACG. Amino acids: CASSLAAGATDT. The complete CDR3 protein is CASSLAAGATDTQYF.

There are a few counts of this clone. The read halts 3 residues ahead of the CDR3 end, with the missing end drawn from the germline J gene. The genes are TRBV2 and TRBJ2-7; 7 bases fit TRBD1. The germline V gene encodes CDR1 SNHLY and CDR2 FYNNEI. This CDR3 has 13 residues. V lost 11 bases, J lost 3 bases, and 10 bases stayed unmatched. The sequenced CDR3 bases are TGTGCCGGATGGGTGACAGGGTACTACGAG. It specifies CAGWVTGYYE. The full-length CDR3 reads as CAGWVTGYYEQYF.

Remarks on this clone: Sequencing ends 3 residues short of the CDR3 end; the germline J gene provides the rest. The chain links TRBV18 to TRBJ2-2; 9 nucleotides agree with TRBD1. CDR1 and CDR2 (germline): KGHSH, LQKENI. The CDR3 spans 16 residues. V lost 6 bases to trimming and J lost 1 base; unmatched junction nucleotides: 6. CDR3 bases read: TGTGCCAGCTCGGACGGACAGGGGAAGAACACCGGGGAG. As protein: CASSDGQGKNTGE. The full-length CDR3 reads as CASSDGQGKNTGELFF.

This clone is labeled medium-sized (0.01 to 0.1%). The sequenced fragment ends 3 residues before the CDR3 boundary, so the rest is inferred from the germline J gene. The chain employs TRBV30 and TRBJ1-2, with a tentative D call TRBD1 (5 bases). Germline V gene sequence: CDR1 GTSNPN, CDR2 SVGIG (reference sequence). CDR3 size: 12 residues. The germline V and J ends were trimmed by 3 bases and 0 bases, with 5 bases remaining between them. The CDR3 sequence: CAWRTANYGYTF. CDR3 DNA, as far as it was read: TGTGCCTGGAGGACAGCTAACTATGGC.

This clone appeared many times. The DNA ends 3 residues before the CDR3 does, and the rest of the CDR3 is filled in from the germline J gene. The chain is built from TRBV18 and TRBJ2-7; 9 bases are a match to TRBD1. Germline loops: CDR1 KGHSH, CDR2 LQKENI. J was trimmed by 2 bases and V by 3 bases; bases with no gene match: 2. CDR3 length: 14 residues. CDR3 bases read: TGTGCCAGCTCACCGGGACAGGGAACCTACGAG. It specifies CASSPGQGTYE. The entire CDR3 is CASSPGQGTYEQYF.

This clone was seen repeatedly, ten times or more. The CDR3 is cut off 3 residues early in the read; its end comes from the germline J gene. The V gene is TRBV19, the J gene TRBJ2-3, with 8 bases that match TRBD2. Germline V CDR1 and CDR2: LNHDA, SQIVND (reference sequence). The V gene end was trimmed by 7 bases and the J gene end by 6 bases; junction bases not matched to a gene: 12. CDR3 length: 15 amino acids. The part of the CDR3 DNA that was read is TGTGCCAGTACCCCAGGGGCGGGAGGAGGGGATACG. This codes for CASTPGAGGGDT. The full-length CDR3 reads as CASTPGAGGGDTQYF.

At least ten counts were recorded for this clone. The CDR3 is cut off 3 residues early in the read; its end comes from the germline J gene. This chain uses TRBV10-3 with TRBJ1-1, with 7 bases lining up with TRBD1. Germline CDR1 is ENHRY and CDR2 is SYGVKD. The CDR3 length is 13 residues. J was trimmed by 2 bases and V by 11 bases; bases with no gene match: 8. The DNA read from the CDR3 is TGTGCCTCTACCGGGACAGCCAACACTGAA. It is translated as CASTGTANTE. The CDR3 reads in full as CASTGTANTEAFF.

About this clone: The CDR3 end is not reached by the read, which stops 3 residues before it; the germline J gene fills it in. The chain is built from TRBV7-6 and TRBJ2-1; 12 bases are shared with TRBD1. This CDR3 has 16 amino acids. Germline lookup yields CDR1 SGHVS and CDR2 FNYEAQ. V lost 1 base, J lost 7 bases, and 5 bases stayed unmatched. CDR3 DNA (partial): TGTGCCAGCAGCTTAGTAGGGACAGGGGGCCAGAATGAG. Its protein product is CASSLVGTGGQNE. From start to end, the CDR3 is CASSLVGTGGQNEQFF.

This clone was detected ten times or more. The sequenced CDR3 bases are TGCGCCAGCCAGGACGGGGGGGCTCTCAATGAG. Translation: CASQDGGALNE. The whole CDR3 region reads CASQDGGALNEQFF. This chain uses TRBV5-1 with TRBJ2-1, with 8 positions matching TRBD2. The read comes to an end 3 residues before the CDR3 does, leaving the germline J gene to fill in the end. Germline V gives CDR1 SGHRS, CDR2 YFSETQ. The CDR3 is made up of 14 amino acids. V shed 7 bases, J shed 6 bases, and the junction held 9 bases outside the gene matches.

Only a few counts were recorded for this clone. The CDR3 sequence is CASSIGRDSPAWREANNEQFF. The DNA read from the CDR3 is TGTGCCAGTAGTATAGGTCGGGACTCCCCGGCTTGGAGGGAGGCCAACAATGAG. The V call is TRBV19, the J call TRBJ2-1; D may be TRBD2 (6 bases). The CDR3 end falls 3 residues outside the read, so it is completed with the germline J gene. The CDR3 is 21 residues long. V was clipped by 1 base and J by 5 bases, with 30 bases between them. Germline loops: CDR1 LNHDA, CDR2 SQIVND (reference sequence).

This clone was counted between two and nine times. The CDR3 is cut off 3 residues early in the read; its end comes from the germline J gene. This chain uses TRBV7-6 with TRBJ2-1; 10 bases agree with TRBD2. V was pared by 2 bases and J by 8 bases, with 12 bases of the junction left unmatched. From germline, CDR1 is SGHVS and CDR2 FNYEAQ. CDR3 length: 17 residues. The CDR3 DNA, read in part, is TGTGCCAGCAGCTTATACCCCCAGCGGGAGGGCCAGTATGAG. This translates into CASSLYPQREGQYE. In full, the CDR3 is CASSLYPQREGQYEQFF.

This clone showed up many times. The read terminates 3 residues before the CDR3 end, so the remaining end is supplied by the germline J gene. This chain uses TRBV7-3 with TRBJ2-1; no clear D. This CDR3 is built from 13 residues. CDR1 and CDR2 from the germline V gene are SGHTA and FQGTGA. Trimming cost V 5 bases and J 9 bases, with 14 bases left between them. Here the CDR3 reads CASSPPVSSEQFF. Incomplete CDR3 DNA: TGTGCCAGCAGCCCCCCCGTTTCGTCTGAG.

This clone was picked up many times. The CDR3 end lies 3 residues beyond the end of the read and is filled in from the germline J gene. This chain uses TRBV5-6 with TRBJ2-1; weak D call: TRBD2 (6 bases). The V end was cut by 4 bases, the J end by 4 bases, with 9 bases between. CDR3 length: 13 residues. CDR1 and CDR2 from the germline V gene are SGHDT and YYEEEE. Incomplete CDR3 DNA: TGTGCCAGCAGCCCCGGGACTTACAATGAG. This translates into CASSPGTYNE. The whole CDR3 sequence is CASSPGTYNEQFF.

By share of the sample, this clone is medium-sized (0.01 to 0.1%). The read is 3 residues too short to cover the CDR3 end, so that end is filled in from the germline J gene. V is TRBV5-1 and J is TRBJ2-7; 9 nucleotides match TRBD1. CDR1 is SGHRS, CDR2 YFSETQ, per germline. CDR3 length equals 15 residues. J gave up 2 bases and V 0 bases, and 3 bases lay outside the gene matches. The CDR3 region is CASSLDTGGPYEQYF. Partial CDR3 DNA: TGCGCCAGCAGCTTGGATACAGGGGGCCCCTACGAG.

This clone was counted ten times or more. The CDR3 end lies 3 residues beyond the end of the read and is filled in from the germline J gene. V is TRBV29-1 and J is TRBJ1-2, with D tentatively TRBD1 (5 bases). Per germline, CDR1 SQVTM and CDR2 ANQGSEA. Trimming took off 4 bases at V and 1 base at J, with 13 bases between the two ends. The CDR3 loop spans 14 amino acids. The part of the CDR3 DNA that was read is TGCAGCGTTGCTGAGACGGACATTAACTATGGC. Amino acid sequence: CSVAETDINYG. The entire CDR3 protein reads CSVAETDINYGYTF.